Following are 5 T cell receptor beta chains from one sample sequenced in a study of untreated major depressive disorder. Data came from immunoSEQ multiplex PCR; TCRdb stores just in-frame clones and leaves some out. The repertoire holds approximately 20,000 clones, with more than 90% as singletons. Overall study findings and caveats: CD4+ T cells from depressed patients used TRBV05-01 (Vbeta 5.1) more often than controls.

These TCRs' antigens remain unknown. The sequencing input was CD4+ T cells from PBMCs. The receptors stem from a woman in her thirties or forties with major depressive disorder.

The V call is TRBV7-2, the J call TRBJ2-1, with TRBD1 identical over 9 bases. The V and J ends lost 5 bases and 8 bases, in that order; junction bases with no gene match: 10. The CDR3 has 15 amino acids. CDR1 is SGHTA, CDR2 FQGNSA, per germline. The CDR3 loop reads CASSPDRGIYHEQFF. As DNA, the CDR3 is TGTGCCAGCAGCCCCGACAGGGGGATTTACCATGAGCAGTTCTTC.

The rearrangement uses TRBV5-1 and TRBJ1-6, with TRBD1 matching 10 bases. This CDR3 is built from 14 residues. Germline assignment: CDR1 SGHRS and CDR2 YFSETQ. The V and J ends lost 5 bases and 7 bases, in that order; junction bases with no gene match: 3. This chain's CDR3 is CASRGQGKNSPLHF. The CDR3 DNA reads as TGCGCCAGCAGGGGACAGGGGAAAAATTCACCCCTCCACTTT.

V usage is TRBV5-1 and J usage is TRBJ1-3; D is undetermined. The V end was cut by 0 bases, the J end by 0 bases, with 13 bases between. Germline values: CDR1 SGHRS, CDR2 YFSETQ. This CDR3 spans 17 amino acids. The CDR3 is CASSLVSPRNSGNTIYF. The CDR3 nucleotides read TGCGCCAGCAGCTTGGTATCCCCCAGGAACTCTGGAAACACCATATATTTT.

This clone was detected only a few times. The V and J genes are TRBV19 and TRBJ1-5; no clear D gene. Trimming cost V 6 bases and J 3 bases, with 12 bases left between them. Germline loops: CDR1 LNHDA, CDR2 SQIVND (reference sequence). The CDR3 runs to 14 residues. CDR3 sequence: CASREIQYNQPQHF. The CDR3 DNA reads as TGTGCCAGTAGGGAAATACAGTACAATCAGCCCCAGCATTTT.

The chain is built from TRBV7-2 and TRBJ1-2; possible D gene TRBD1, 5 bases. The germline V gene encodes CDR1 SGHTA and CDR2 FQGNSA. Trimming pared 2 bases from V and 8 bases from J, leaving 24 bases between. This CDR3 spans 17 amino acids. The CDR3: CASSLNSLRMAGDGYTF. As DNA, the CDR3 is TGTGCCAGCAGCTTAAACTCCCTGAGAATGGCTGGGGACGGCTACACCTTC.